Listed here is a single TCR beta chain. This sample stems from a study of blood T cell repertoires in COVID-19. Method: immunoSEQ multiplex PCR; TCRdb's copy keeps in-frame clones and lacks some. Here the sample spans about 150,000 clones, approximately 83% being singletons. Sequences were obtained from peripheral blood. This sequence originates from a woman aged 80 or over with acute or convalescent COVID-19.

The CDR3 region has the DNA TGCGCCAGCAGCCAAAAGGGGGGGACCCCGGGGGAAATCACCGGGGAGCTGTTTTTT. Protein product: CASSQKGGTPGEITGELFF. The rearrangement joins TRBV4-1 to TRBJ2-2; weak D call: TRBD2 (7 bases). CDR1 is MGHRA and CDR2 is YSYEKL in the germline V gene. CDR3 length: 19 residues. Trimming cost V 2 bases and J 4 bases, with 23 bases left between them.